The sequence of this T cell receptor beta chain was determined in a study of blood T cell repertoires in COVID-19. Study as a whole: Nucleic acid was either cDNA or gDNA, and it came from T cells, B-cell-depleted T cells, or PBMCs.

The V gene lost 6 bases and the J gene lost 1 base, with 9 bases spanning the gap. The germline V gene encodes CDR1 WSHSY and CDR2 SAAADI. This CDR3 contains 13 residues. Per the original methods: Using reference gene primer amplification, nucleated cell counts were estimated. Libraries were prepared by immunoSEQ multiplex PCR; TCRdb keeps only in-frame clonotypes and omits some of them. V, J and clone size were drawn from that table, and D and trimming were deduced from the DNA. The table records approximately 300,000 clones, over 85% of them present only once. Cohorts were based on clinical histories the participants reported. Cohort 3 donors counted as recovered after two negative PCRs, clearance, or resolved symptoms.

Sequenced material: PBMCs or T cells enriched from blood (not recorded which). This TCR was sampled from a man between 60 and 75 years old who had recovered from COVID-19. This chain joins TRBV10-2 and TRBJ1-1; weak D call: TRBD1 (5 bases). CDR3 loop: CASRSQGNTEAFF. The CDR3 bases are TGCGCCAGCAGGTCTCAGGGGAACACTGAAGCTTTCTTT.